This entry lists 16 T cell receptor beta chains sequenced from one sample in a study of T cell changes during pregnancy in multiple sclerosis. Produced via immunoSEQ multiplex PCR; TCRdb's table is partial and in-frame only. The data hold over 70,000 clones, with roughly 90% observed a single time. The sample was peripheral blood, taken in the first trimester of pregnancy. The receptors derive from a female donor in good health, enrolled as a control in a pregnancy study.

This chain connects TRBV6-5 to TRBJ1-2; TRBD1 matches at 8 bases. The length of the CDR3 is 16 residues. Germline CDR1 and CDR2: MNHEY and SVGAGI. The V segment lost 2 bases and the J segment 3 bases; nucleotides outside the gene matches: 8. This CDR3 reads CASSYETGGLYYGYTF. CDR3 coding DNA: TGTGCCAGCAGTTACGAAACAGGGGGGTTATACTATGGCTACACCTTC.

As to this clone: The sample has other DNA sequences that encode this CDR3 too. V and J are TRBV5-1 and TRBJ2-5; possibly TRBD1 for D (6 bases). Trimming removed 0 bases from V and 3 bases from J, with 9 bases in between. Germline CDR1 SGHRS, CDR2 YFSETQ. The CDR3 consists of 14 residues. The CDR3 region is CASSLGAGEETQYF. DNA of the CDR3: TGCGCCAGCAGCTTGGGAGCAGGGGAAGAGACCCAGTACTTC.

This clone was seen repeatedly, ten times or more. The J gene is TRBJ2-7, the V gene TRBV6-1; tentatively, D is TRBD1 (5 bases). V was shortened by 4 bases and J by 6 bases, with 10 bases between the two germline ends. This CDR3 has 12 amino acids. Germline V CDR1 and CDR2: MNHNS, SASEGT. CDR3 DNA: TGTGCCAGCAGTGTCCGAAGGGGCGAGCAGTACTTC. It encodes CASSVRRGEQYF.

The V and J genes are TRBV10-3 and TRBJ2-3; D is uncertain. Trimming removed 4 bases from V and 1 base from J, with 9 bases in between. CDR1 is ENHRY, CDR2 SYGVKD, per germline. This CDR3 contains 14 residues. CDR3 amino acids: CAISGAAGTDTQYF. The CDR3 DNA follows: TGTGCCATCAGTGGGGCAGCCGGCACAGATACGCAGTATTTT.

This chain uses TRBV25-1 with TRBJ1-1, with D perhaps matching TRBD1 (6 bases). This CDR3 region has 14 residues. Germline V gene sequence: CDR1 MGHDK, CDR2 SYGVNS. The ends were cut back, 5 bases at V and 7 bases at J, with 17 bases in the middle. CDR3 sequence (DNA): TGTGCCAGCAGTCCCTCGCCCGGGACACTTGAAGCTTTCTTT. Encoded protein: CASSPSPGTLEAFF.

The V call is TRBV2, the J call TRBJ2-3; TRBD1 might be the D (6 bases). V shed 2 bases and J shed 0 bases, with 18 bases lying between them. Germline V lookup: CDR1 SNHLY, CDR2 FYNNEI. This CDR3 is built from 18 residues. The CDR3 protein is CASSESRGNPTSTDTQYF. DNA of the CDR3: TGTGCCAGCAGTGAAAGCAGGGGAAACCCCACTAGCACAGATACGCAGTATTTT.

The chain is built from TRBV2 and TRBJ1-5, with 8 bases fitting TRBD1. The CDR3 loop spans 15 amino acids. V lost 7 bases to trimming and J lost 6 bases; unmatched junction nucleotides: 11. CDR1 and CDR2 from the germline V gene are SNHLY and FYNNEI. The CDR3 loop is CASKLDRGSGQPQHF. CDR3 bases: TGTGCCAGCAAACTCGACAGGGGAAGCGGTCAGCCCCAGCATTTT.

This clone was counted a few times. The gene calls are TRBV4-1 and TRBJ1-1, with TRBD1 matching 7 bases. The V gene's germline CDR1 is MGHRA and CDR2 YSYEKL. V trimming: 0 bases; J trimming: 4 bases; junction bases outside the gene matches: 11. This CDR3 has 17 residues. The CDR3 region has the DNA TGCGCCAGCAGCCAAGATAATTCGGCAGGGGGAAGCACTGAAGCTTTCTTT. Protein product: CASSQDNSAGGSTEAFF.

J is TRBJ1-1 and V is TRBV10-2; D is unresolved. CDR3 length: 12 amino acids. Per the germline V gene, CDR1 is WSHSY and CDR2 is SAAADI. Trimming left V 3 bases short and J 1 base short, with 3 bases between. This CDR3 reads CASSEANTEAFF. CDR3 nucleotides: TGCGCCAGCAGTGAAGCGAACACTGAAGCTTTCTTT.

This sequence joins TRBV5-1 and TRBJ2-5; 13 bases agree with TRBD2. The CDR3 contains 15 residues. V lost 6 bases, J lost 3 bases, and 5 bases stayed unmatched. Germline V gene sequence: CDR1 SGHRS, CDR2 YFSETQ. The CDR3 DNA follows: TGCGCCAGCAAACGAGGGACTAGCGGGGAAGAGACCCAGTACTTC. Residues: CASKRGTSGEETQYF. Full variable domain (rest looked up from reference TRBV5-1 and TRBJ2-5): KAGVTQTPRYLIKTRGQQVTLSCSPISGHRSVSWYQQTPGQGLQFLFEYFSETQRNKGNFPGRFSGRQFSNSRSEMNVSTLELGDSALYLCASKRGTSGEETQYFGPGTRLLVL.

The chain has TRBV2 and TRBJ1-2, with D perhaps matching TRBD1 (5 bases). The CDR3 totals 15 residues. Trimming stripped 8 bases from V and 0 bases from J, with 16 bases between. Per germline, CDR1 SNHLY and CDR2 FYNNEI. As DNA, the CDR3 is TGTGCCAGCCTCCAGGGCGGCAGTTCTAACTATGGCTACACCTTC. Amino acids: CASLQGGSSNYGYTF.

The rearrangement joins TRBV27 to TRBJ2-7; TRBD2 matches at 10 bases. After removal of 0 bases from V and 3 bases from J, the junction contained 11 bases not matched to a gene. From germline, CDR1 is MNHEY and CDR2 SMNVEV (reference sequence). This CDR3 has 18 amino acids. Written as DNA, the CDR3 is TGTGCCAGCAGTTTATCGGGAGCGGGAGGGCGGGTGGGCTACGAGCAGTACTTC. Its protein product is CASSLSGAGGRVGYEQYF.

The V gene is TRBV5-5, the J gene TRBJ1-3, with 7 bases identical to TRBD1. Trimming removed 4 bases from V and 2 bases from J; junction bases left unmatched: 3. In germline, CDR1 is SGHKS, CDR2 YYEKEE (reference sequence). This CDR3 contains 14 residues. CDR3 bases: TGTGCCAGCAGCGCAGGGGGAGCTGGAAACACCATATATTTT. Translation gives CASSAGGAGNTIYF.

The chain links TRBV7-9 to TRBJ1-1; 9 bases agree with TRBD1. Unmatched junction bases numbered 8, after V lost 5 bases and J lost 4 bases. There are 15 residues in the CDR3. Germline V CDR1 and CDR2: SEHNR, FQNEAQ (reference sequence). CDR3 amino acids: CASSPGQGSGTEAFF. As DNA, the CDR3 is TGTGCCAGCAGCCCGGGACAGGGATCCGGCACTGAAGCTTTCTTT.

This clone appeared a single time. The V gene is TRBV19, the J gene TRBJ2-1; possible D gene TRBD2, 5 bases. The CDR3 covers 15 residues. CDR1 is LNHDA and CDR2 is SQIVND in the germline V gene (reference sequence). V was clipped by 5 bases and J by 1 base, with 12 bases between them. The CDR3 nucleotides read TGTGCCAGTAGTTTGGACTCCGGATCCTACAATGAGCAGTTCTTC. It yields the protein CASSLDSGSYNEQFF.

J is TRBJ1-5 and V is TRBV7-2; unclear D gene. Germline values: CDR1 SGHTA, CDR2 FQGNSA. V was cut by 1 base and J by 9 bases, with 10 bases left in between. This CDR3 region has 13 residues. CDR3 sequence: CASSLGLLRPQHF. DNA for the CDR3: TGTGCCAGCAGCTTAGGCCTTTTGCGGCCCCAGCATTTT. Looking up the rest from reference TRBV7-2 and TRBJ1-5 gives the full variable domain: GAGVSQSPSNKVTEKGKDVELRCDPISGHTALYWYRQSLGQGLEFLIYFQGNSAPDKSGLPSDRFSAERTGGSVSTLTIQRTQQEDSAVYLCASSLGLLRPQHFGDGTRLSIL.